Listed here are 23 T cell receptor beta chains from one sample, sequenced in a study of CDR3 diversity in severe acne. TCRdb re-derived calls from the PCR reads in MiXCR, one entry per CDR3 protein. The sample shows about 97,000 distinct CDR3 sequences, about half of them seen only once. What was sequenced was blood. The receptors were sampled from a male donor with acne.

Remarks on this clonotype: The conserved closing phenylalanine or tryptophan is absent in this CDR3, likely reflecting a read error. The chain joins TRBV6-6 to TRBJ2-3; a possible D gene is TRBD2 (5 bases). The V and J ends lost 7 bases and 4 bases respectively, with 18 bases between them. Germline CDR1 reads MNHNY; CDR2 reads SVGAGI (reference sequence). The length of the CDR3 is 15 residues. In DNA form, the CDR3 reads TGTGCCAGCACCCTGACGAGGGAAGGTCCAGATACGCAGTATCTT. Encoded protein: CASTLTREGPDTQYL.

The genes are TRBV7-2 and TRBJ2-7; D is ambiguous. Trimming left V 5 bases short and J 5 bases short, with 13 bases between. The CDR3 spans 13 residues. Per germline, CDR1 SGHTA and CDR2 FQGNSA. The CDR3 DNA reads TGTGCCAGCAGCCCAAAGGTCGGCGACGAGCAGTACTTC. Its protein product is CASSPKVGDEQYF.

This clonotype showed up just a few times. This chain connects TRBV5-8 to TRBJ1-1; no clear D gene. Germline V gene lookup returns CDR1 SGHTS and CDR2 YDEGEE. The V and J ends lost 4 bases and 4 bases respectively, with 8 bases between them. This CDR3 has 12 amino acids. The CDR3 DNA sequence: TGTGCCAGCAGCCCGGTCCCCACTGAAGCTTTCTTT. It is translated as CASSPVPTEAFF.

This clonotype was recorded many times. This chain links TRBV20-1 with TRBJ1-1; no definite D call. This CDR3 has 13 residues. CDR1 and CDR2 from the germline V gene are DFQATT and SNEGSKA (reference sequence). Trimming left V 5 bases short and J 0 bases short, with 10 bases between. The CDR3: CSAATDMNTEAFF. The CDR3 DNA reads TGCAGTGCTGCGACTGATATGAACACTGAAGCTTTCTTT.

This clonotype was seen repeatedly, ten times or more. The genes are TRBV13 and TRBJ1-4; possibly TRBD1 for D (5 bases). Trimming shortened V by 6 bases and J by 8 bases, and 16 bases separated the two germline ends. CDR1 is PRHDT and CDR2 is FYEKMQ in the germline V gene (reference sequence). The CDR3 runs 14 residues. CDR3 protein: CASSKIDRGEKLFF. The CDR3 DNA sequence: TGTGCCAGCAGTAAAATCGACAGAGGCGAAAAACTGTTTTTT.

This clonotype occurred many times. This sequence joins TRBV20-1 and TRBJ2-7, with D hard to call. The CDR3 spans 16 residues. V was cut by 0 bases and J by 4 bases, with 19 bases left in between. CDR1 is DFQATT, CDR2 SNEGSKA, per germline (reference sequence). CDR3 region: CSARDLSFQDLYEQYF. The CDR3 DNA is TGCAGTGCTAGAGATCTAAGCTTCCAGGATCTGTACGAGCAGTACTTC.

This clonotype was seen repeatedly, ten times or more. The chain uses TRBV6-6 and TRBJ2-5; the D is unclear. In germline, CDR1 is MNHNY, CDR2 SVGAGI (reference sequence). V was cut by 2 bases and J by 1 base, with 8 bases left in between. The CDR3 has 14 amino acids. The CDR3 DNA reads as TGTGCCAGCAGTTACGCGTCAGCCCAAGAGACCCAGTACTTC. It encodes CASSYASAQETQYF.

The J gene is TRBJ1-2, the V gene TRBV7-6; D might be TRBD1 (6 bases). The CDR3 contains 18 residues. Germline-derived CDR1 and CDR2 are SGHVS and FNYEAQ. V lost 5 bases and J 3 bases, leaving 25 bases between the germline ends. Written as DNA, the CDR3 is TGTGCCAGCAGCCAAGATTTGCCAGGGGAGAGTGGGTACTATGGCTACACCTTC. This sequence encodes CASSQDLPGESGYYGYTF. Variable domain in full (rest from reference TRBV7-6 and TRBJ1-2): GAGVSQSPRYKVTKRGQDVALRCDPISGHVSLYWYRQALGQGPEFLTYFNYEAQQDKSGLPNDRFSAERPEGSISTLTIQRTEQRDSAMYRCASSQDLPGESGYYGYTFGSGTRLTVV.

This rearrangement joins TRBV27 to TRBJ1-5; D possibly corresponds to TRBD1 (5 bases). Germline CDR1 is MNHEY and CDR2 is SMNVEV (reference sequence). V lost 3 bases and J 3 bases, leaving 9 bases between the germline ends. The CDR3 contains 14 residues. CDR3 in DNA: TGTGCCAGCAGTTTTTCGGGGCCCAATCAGCCCCAGCATTTT. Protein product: CASSFSGPNQPQHF.

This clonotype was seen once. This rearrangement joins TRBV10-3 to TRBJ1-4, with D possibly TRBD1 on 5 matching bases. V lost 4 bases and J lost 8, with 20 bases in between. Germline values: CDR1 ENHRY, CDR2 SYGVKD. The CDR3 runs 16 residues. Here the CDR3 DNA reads TGTGCCATCAGTGGCTCTCAGTTGGGGGGAGAGGAAAAACTGTTTTTT. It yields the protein CAISGSQLGGEEKLFF.

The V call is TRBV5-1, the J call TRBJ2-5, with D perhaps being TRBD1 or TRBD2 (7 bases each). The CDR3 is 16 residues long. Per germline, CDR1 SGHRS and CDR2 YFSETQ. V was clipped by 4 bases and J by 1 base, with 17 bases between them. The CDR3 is CASSRGGQIFQETQYF. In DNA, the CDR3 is TGCGCCAGCAGCAGGGGGGGACAGATCTTCCAAGAGACCCAGTACTTC.

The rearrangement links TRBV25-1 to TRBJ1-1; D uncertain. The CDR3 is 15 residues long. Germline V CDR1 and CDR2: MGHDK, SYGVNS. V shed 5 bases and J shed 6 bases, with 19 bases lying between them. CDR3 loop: CASSPGWGSSPEAFF. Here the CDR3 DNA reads TGTGCCAGCAGTCCGGGGTGGGGATCATCGCCTGAAGCTTTCTTT.

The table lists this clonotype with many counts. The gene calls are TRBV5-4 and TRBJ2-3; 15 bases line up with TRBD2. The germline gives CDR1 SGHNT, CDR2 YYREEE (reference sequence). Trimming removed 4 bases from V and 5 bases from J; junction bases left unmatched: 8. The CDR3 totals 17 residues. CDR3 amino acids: CASSPRTSGGAVDTQYF. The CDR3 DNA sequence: TGTGCCAGCAGCCCTCGGACTAGCGGGGGGGCTGTAGATACGCAGTATTTT.

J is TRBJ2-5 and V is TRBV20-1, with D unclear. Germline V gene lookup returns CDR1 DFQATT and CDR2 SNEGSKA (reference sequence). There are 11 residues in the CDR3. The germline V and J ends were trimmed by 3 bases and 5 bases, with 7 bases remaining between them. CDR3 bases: TGCAGTGCTAGTTCGACCGAGACCCAGTACTTC. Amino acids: CSASSTETQYF.

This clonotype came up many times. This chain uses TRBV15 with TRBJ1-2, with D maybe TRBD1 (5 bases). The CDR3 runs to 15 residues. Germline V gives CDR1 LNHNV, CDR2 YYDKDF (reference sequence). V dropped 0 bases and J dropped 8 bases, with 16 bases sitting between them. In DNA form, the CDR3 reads TGTGCCACCAGCAGAGATGGACCTGGGACGGAGGGCTACACCTTC. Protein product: CATSRDGPGTEGYTF.

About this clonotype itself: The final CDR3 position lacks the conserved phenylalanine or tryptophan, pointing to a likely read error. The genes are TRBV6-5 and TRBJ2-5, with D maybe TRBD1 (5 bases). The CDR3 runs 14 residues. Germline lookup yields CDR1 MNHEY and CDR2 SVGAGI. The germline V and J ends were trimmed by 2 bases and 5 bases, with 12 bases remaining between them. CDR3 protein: CASSYSLGVETQYL. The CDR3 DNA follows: TGTGCCAGCAGTTACAGTCTAGGGGTGGAGACCCAGTACCTC.

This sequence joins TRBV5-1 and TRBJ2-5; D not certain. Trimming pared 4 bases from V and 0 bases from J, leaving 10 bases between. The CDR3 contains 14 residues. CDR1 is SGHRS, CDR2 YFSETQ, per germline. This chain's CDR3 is CASSRLTYQETQYF. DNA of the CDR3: TGCGCCAGCAGCCGACTTACGTACCAAGAGACCCAGTACTTC.

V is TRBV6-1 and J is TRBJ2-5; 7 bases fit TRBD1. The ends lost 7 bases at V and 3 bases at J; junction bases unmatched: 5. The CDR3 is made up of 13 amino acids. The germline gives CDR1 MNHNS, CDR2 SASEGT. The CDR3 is CASTGTEKETQYF. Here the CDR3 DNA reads TGTGCCAGCACCGGGACAGAGAAAGAGACCCAGTACTTC.

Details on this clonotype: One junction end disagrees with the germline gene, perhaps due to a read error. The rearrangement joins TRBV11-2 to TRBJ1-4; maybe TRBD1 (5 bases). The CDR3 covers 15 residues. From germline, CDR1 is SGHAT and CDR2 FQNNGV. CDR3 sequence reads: CASSQGRGWNEKLFF. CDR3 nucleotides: TGCGCCAGCAGCCAAGGGAGGGGATGGAATGAAAAACTGTTTTTT. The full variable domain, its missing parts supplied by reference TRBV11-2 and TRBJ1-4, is EAGVAQSPRYKIIEKRQSVAFWCNPISGHATLYWYQQILGQGPKLLIQFQNNGVVDDSQLPKDRFSAERLKGVDSTLKIQPAKLEDSAVYLCASSQGRGWNEKLFFGSGTQLSVL.

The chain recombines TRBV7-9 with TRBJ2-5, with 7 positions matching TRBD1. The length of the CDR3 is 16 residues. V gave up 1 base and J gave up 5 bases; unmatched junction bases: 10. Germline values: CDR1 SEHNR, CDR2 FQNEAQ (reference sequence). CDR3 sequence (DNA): TGTGCCAGCAGCTTAGGTCGGCAGGGGGTAGGGGAGACCCAGTACTTC. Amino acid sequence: CASSLGRQGVGETQYF.

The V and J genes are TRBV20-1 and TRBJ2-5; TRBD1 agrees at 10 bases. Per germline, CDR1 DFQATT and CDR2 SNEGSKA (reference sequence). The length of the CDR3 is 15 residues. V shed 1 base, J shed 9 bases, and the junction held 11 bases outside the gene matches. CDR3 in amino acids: CSARGQGAGNQPQYF. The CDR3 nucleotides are TGCAGTGCTAGAGGACAGGGGGCAGGCAATCAGCCCCAGTACTTC.

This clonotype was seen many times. The CDR3 loop is CASSWVPSGGKKSREQFF. The CDR3, as DNA: TGTGCCAGCAGTTGGGTCCCCTCAGGGGGCAAAAAGTCGCGGGAGCAGTTCTTC. The chain recombines TRBV28 with TRBJ2-1, with 8 bases identical to TRBD1. Germline V gives CDR1 MDHEN, CDR2 SYDVKM. V lost 4 bases, J lost 10 bases, and 21 bases stayed unmatched. The CDR3 contains 18 residues. The variable domain in full, with the rest retrieved from reference TRBV28 and TRBJ2-1, is DVKVTQSSRYLVKRTGEKVFLECVQDMDHENMFWYRQDPGLGLRLIYFSYDVKMKEKGDIPEGYSVSREKKERFSLILESASTNQTSMYLCASSWVPSGGKKSREQFFGPGTRLTVL.

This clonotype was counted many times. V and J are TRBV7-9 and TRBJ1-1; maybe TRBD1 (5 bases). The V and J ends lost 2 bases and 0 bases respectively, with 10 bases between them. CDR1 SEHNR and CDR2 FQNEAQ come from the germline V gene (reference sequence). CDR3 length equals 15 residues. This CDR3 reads CASSLYQGVNTEAFF. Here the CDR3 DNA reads TGTGCCAGCAGCTTATACCAGGGAGTGAACACTGAAGCTTTCTTT.